Following are 19 T cell receptor beta chains from one sample sequenced in a study of blood T cell repertoires in COVID-19. The repertoire was sequenced with immunoSEQ multiplex PCR; TCRdb's copy has only in-frame clones and lacks some. The table includes roughly 230,000 clones, approximately 83% detected once. The sequencing sample was made of peripheral blood. The receptors shown here come from a woman between 45 and 65 years old with acute or convalescent COVID-19.

The chain carries TRBV12-3 or TRBV12-4 and TRBJ2-2; tentative D call: TRBD2 (5 bases). V was pared by 5 bases and J by 6 bases, with 10 bases between. The CDR3 is made up of 13 amino acids. In nucleotides, the CDR3 is TGTGCCAGCAGTAGGACTTCTGCCGGGGAGCTGTTTTTT. Amino acids: CASSRTSAGELFF.

This clone has just one count. J is TRBJ1-1 and V is TRBV6-1, with D hard to call. The germline CDR1 and CDR2 sequences are MNHNS and SASEGT. V lost 0 bases and J lost 2, with 7 bases in between. The CDR3 consists of 14 residues. In DNA, the CDR3 is TGTGCCAGCAGTGAAGCGCAGTCCAACACTGAAGCTTTCTTT. It specifies CASSEAQSNTEAFF.

The chain uses TRBV30 and TRBJ2-7; 7 positions agree with TRBD2. The CDR3 sequence is 15 residues long. CDR1 is GTSNPN and CDR2 is SVGIG in the germline V gene (reference sequence). Unmatched junction bases numbered 8, after V lost 1 base and J lost 2 bases. CDR3 sequence (DNA): TGTGCCTGGAGTGGAGGACTAGTCCACCCCTACGAGCAGTACTTC. As protein: CAWSGGLVHPYEQYF.

This clone appeared once. The V gene is TRBV29-1, the J gene TRBJ2-2; tentatively, D is TRBD1 (6 bases). CDR3 length: 13 residues. Trimming cost V 7 bases and J 1 base, with 10 bases left between them. Germline V gene lookup returns CDR1 SQVTM and CDR2 ANQGSEA. As DNA, the CDR3 is TGCAGCGCAGACAGGCTGAACACCGGGGAGCTGTTTTTT. Its protein is CSADRLNTGELFF.

The V gene is TRBV6-5, the J gene TRBJ1-1, with D possibly matching TRBD1 (6 bases). V gave up 5 bases and J gave up 0 bases, with 13 bases separating them. The CDR3 has 15 amino acids. Germline V CDR1 and CDR2: MNHEY, SVGAGI. The CDR3 DNA reads as TGTGCCAGCAGTAACCACAGGGACCTGAACACTGAAGCTTTCTTT. This gives the protein CASSNHRDLNTEAFF.

The rearrangement links TRBV11-3 to TRBJ2-3; 7 bases line up with TRBD2. The trim removed 5 bases at V and 1 base at J, leaving 12 bases unmatched. There are 17 residues in the CDR3. CDR1 is SGHNT and CDR2 is YENEEA in the germline V gene. Here the CDR3 reads CASSPSGLIRGTDTQYF. In DNA form, the CDR3 reads TGTGCCAGCAGCCCTAGCGGACTCATCCGGGGCACAGATACGCAGTATTTT.

V is TRBV5-4 and J is TRBJ2-3; TRBD2 might be the D (6 bases). The CDR3 loop spans 15 amino acids. CDR1 and CDR2 (germline): SGHNT, YYREEE (reference sequence). Trimming pared 0 bases from V and 5 bases from J, leaving 13 bases between. The CDR3 is CASSLGRAGRDTQYF. The CDR3 bases are TGTGCCAGCAGCTTGGGTAGGGCGGGAAGAGATACGCAGTATTTT.

Concerning this clone itself: The CDR3 end shows no conserved phenylalanine or tryptophan, and so a read error is likely. It is unclear where the CDR3 begins or ends on the DNA, so no DNA is shown, and the CDR3 is as TCRdb lists it. V gene TRBV12-5 combines with J gene TRBJ1-2. The CDR3 sequence runs 10 residues, both termini included. Germline CDR1 is LGHNT and CDR2 is FRNRAP. The CDR3 loop reads CASGLGDEAM.

The J gene is TRBJ1-1, the V gene TRBV18; the match to TRBD1 covers 7 bases. V shed 4 bases, J shed 0 bases, and the junction held 11 bases outside the gene matches. CDR1 and CDR2 (germline): KGHSH, LQKENI. This CDR3 region has 17 residues. The CDR3 sequence: CASSLYRTGFMNTEAFF. In nucleotides, the CDR3 is TGTGCCAGCTCACTTTACCGGACAGGTTTCATGAACACTGAAGCTTTCTTT.

The genes are TRBV2 and TRBJ2-1, with TRBD2 matching 7 bases. V shed 8 bases and J 6 bases; nucleotides not matched to a gene: 7. CDR3 size: 13 residues. Germline CDR1 SNHLY, CDR2 FYNNEI. The CDR3: CASFRLAGNEQFF. In nucleotides, the CDR3 is TGTGCCAGCTTCCGACTAGCAGGCAATGAGCAGTTCTTC.

This chain connects TRBV28 to TRBJ1-2; weak D call: TRBD1 (5 bases). The CDR3 loop spans 12 amino acids. Per germline, CDR1 MDHEN and CDR2 SYDVKM. V dropped 5 bases and J dropped 3 bases, with 7 bases sitting between them. CDR3 DNA: TGTGCCAGCAGTGGACAAGACTATGGCTACACCTTC. Amino acids: CASSGQDYGYTF.

The V and J genes are TRBV4-1 and TRBJ1-2, with D unresolved. The CDR3 is 16 amino acids. Per germline, CDR1 MGHRA and CDR2 YSYEKL. Trimming cost V 4 bases and J 3 bases, with 18 bases left between them. This CDR3 is CASSPHGGAVDYGYTF. DNA for the CDR3: TGCGCCAGCAGCCCCCATGGAGGTGCGGTTGACTATGGCTACACCTTC.

The rearrangement uses TRBV6-5 and TRBJ1-1, with D hard to call. Germline values: CDR1 MNHEY, CDR2 SVGAGI. The V and J ends lost 4 bases and 5 bases respectively, with 11 bases between them. The CDR3 consists of 13 residues. DNA of the CDR3: TGTGCCAGCAGTTTCGAGAGGAGGACTGAAGCTTTCTTT. This gives the protein CASSFERRTEAFF.

The chain is built from TRBV4-1 and TRBJ2-7; a weak D match, TRBD1 (6 bases). Per the germline V gene, CDR1 is MGHRA and CDR2 is YSYEKL. The CDR3 consists of 15 residues. V lost 0 bases, J lost 3 bases, and 12 bases lay in between. The CDR3 loop is CASSQEATGNYEQYF. The CDR3 region has the DNA TGCGCCAGCAGCCAAGAGGCCACAGGGAACTACGAGCAGTACTTC.

The genes are TRBV29-1 and TRBJ2-7; a weak D match, TRBD1 (5 bases). CDR1 is SQVTM, CDR2 ANQGSEA, per germline. The length of the CDR3 is 12 residues. V lost 3 bases, J lost 2 bases, and 8 bases lay in between. CDR3 nucleotides: TGCAGCGTTGAGGTGACAGCCTACGAGCAGTACTTC. It codes for CSVEVTAYEQYF.

The chain joins TRBV15 to TRBJ1-1, with TRBD1 matching over 8 bases. J was trimmed by 4 bases and V by 0 bases; bases with no gene match: 10. The CDR3 contains 17 residues. Germline V gene sequence: CDR1 LNHNV, CDR2 YYDKDF (reference sequence). The CDR3 DNA is TGTGCCACCAGCAGAGATCCCCATTTCGACAGGGGCACTGAAGCTTTCTTT. Residues: CATSRDPHFDRGTEAFF.

V and J are TRBV6-5 and TRBJ2-1, with D possibly being TRBD1 (5 bases). Trimming removed 0 bases from V and 5 bases from J, with 11 bases in between. The CDR3 spans 15 residues. CDR1 is MNHEY, CDR2 SVGAGI, per germline. The CDR3 sequence: CASSYSAQGNNEQFF. Here the CDR3 DNA reads TGTGCCAGCAGTTACTCGGCCCAGGGAAACAATGAGCAGTTCTTC.

This chain connects TRBV20-1 to TRBJ2-7; D is uncertain. Germline V gene sequence: CDR1 DFQATT, CDR2 SNEGSKA (reference sequence). The CDR3 length is 11 residues. Trimming cost V 6 bases and J 4 bases, with 10 bases left between them. The CDR3 here is CSAEWSYEQYF. Here the CDR3 DNA reads TGCAGTGCGGAGTGGAGTTACGAGCAGTACTTC.

The rearrangement links TRBV4-3 to TRBJ2-1; 8 bases map to TRBD2. CDR3 length: 15 residues. Trimming removed 0 bases from V and 5 bases from J; junction bases left unmatched: 3. Germline values: CDR1 LGHNA, CDR2 YSLEER. CDR3 amino acids: CASSQERGAHNEQFF. DNA for the CDR3: TGCGCCAGCAGCCAAGAGCGGGGGGCCCACAATGAGCAGTTCTTC.